This T cell receptor (beta chain) was observed in a study of CD8 T cells in Susac syndrome. The CDR3 has 14 residues. From germline, CDR1 is DFQATT and CDR2 SNEGSKA (reference sequence). Trimming pared 2 bases from V and 5 bases from J, leaving 13 bases between. RNA was extracted with the RNeasy kit, and a quantity of about 0.45 to 1 ug was reverse transcribed using random hexamers. TCRdb processed the immunoSEQ multiplex PCR reads anew with MiXCR; each CDR3 protein has one entry. Among approximately 130,000 distinct CDR3 sequences, 90% to 95% were seen once, and the ten largest hold 0.24%. This chain joins TRBV20-1 and TRBJ1-5; a weak D match, TRBD1 (6 bases). Sequenced input: CD8+ T cells from PBMCs. This TCR derives from a human donor with multiple sclerosis. The CDR3 DNA reads as TGCAGTGCTAGACGGCAGGGGATCCATCAGCCCCAGCATTTT. Translating gives CSARRQGIHQPQHF.